The 29 T cell receptor beta chains below were found in one sample sequenced in a study of metastatic and nonmetastatic thyroid tumors. TCRdb re-called the PCR reads with MiXCR. In the table there are about 24,000 clones, less than 25% of which are singletons. Thyroid surgery had not been preceded by any treatment in any patient. The sequenced material came from blood. All receptors come from a female donor with papillary thyroid cancer or a benign thyroid nodule (not recorded which). Some clones in this sample may be carry-over from other donors' samples.

This clone has a count of ten or more. The chain is built from TRBV4-2 and TRBJ2-7, with D maybe TRBD2 (7 bases). The CDR3 has 15 amino acids. The germline V gene has CDR1 LGHNA and CDR2 YNFKEQ. Trimming left V 8 bases short and J 2 bases short, with 19 bases between. The CDR3 here is CASGPLGGDTYEQYF. The CDR3 region has the DNA TGTGCCAGCGGGCCGCTGGGGGGGGACACCTACGAGCAGTACTTC.

Many counts were recorded for this clone. V gene TRBV6-4 combines with J gene TRBJ2-3, with 14 nucleotides matching TRBD2. Germline V CDR1 and CDR2: MRHNA, SNTAGT. Trimming at V came to 0 bases and at J to 4 bases, leaving 0 bases not matched to a gene. The CDR3 spans 16 residues. CDR3 bases: TGTGCCAGCAGTGACTCGACTAGCGGGGGGGCAGATACGCAGTATTTT. This gives the protein CASSDSTSGGADTQYF.

This clone was seen at least ten times. A much larger clone lies a single base off, so this may be a read error. The sample has other DNA sequences that encode this CDR3 too. This rearrangement joins TRBV6-1 to TRBJ1-1; maybe TRBD1 (5 bases). Trimming removed 6 bases at V and 5 bases at J, with 19 bases between. This CDR3 comprises 15 residues. Per germline, CDR1 MNHNS and CDR2 SASEGT. The CDR3 region has the DNA TGTGCCAGCAGGCGGGCAGGGTCGCTACCAACTGAAGCTTTCTTT. Amino acid sequence: CASRRAGSLPTEAFF.

This clone was seen ten or more times. This chain connects TRBV11-2 to TRBJ2-7; 10 bases match TRBD2. CDR1 is SGHAT and CDR2 is FQNNGV in the germline V gene. The CDR3 runs 16 residues. After removal of 6 bases from V and 0 bases from J, the junction contained 8 bases not matched to a gene. The CDR3: CASSRFGTSDSYEQYF. CDR3 in DNA: TGTGCCAGCAGTCGTTTCGGGACTAGCGACTCCTACGAGCAGTACTTC.

This clone was observed many times. This chain joins TRBV14 and TRBJ1-3; D may be TRBD1 (6 bases). The CDR3 length is 18 residues. V lost 9 bases, J lost 0 bases, and 24 bases lay in between. Germline V gene data show CDR1 as SGHDN and CDR2 as FVKESK. The chain's CDR3 is CASPTGSGGHHSGNTIYF. The CDR3 bases are TGTGCCAGTCCTACAGGGTCCGGAGGGCATCACTCTGGAAACACCATATATTTT. The whole variable domain, remainder taken from reference TRBV14 and TRBJ1-3, is EAGVTQFPSHSVIEKGQTVTLRCDPISGHDNLYWYRRVMGKEIKFLLHFVKESKQDESGMPNNRFLAERTGGTYSTLKVQPAELEDSGVYFCASPTGSGGHHSGNTIYFGEGSWLTVV.

Many counts were recorded for this clone. The rearrangement links TRBV11-3 to TRBJ2-3, with 10 bases fitting TRBD2. Germline V gene lookup returns CDR1 SGHNT and CDR2 YENEEA. The CDR3 has 16 residues. The J segment lost 5 bases and the V segment lost 3 bases, leaving 8 bases of the junction unmatched. The CDR3, as DNA: TGTGCCAGCAGCTTGGGGAAGCGGGGGGGTGTAGATACGCAGTATTTT. Its protein product is CASSLGKRGGVDTQYF.

This clone was seen at least ten times. The chain has TRBV3-1 and TRBJ2-5; TRBD2 aligns across 9 bases. Germline assignment: CDR1 LGHDT and CDR2 YNNKEL (reference sequence). V lost 1 base, J lost 9 bases, and 9 bases stayed unmatched. The CDR3 is 15 amino acids. CDR3 residues: CASSQGRRGGVSQYF. The CDR3 coding sequence is TGTGCCAGCAGCCAAGGGAGGCGCGGGGGGGTGTCCCAGTACTTC.

This clone was seen repeatedly, ten times or more. The rearrangement uses TRBV15 and TRBJ2-1; TRBD2 agrees at 7 bases. V was pared by 11 bases and J by 4 bases, with 8 bases of the junction left unmatched. Germline CDR1 LNHNV, CDR2 YYDKDF (reference sequence). This CDR3 spans 13 amino acids. In DNA, the CDR3 is TGTGCCCTGGGGGGGTCTGTTTACAATGAGCAGTTCTTC. Residues: CALGGSVYNEQFF.

The V call is TRBV6-2 or TRBV6-3, the J call TRBJ2-3; no definite D call. The V end was cut by 2 bases, the J end by 1 base, with 13 bases between. CDR3 size: 16 residues. The germline CDR1 and CDR2 sequences are MNHEY and SVGEGT. The CDR3 nucleotides are TGTGCCAGCAGTTACGGTAGTGGCGGAGGCACAGATACGCAGTATTTT. Protein product: CASSYGSGGGTDTQYF.

A single count supports this clone. The germline gene is not matched at one end of the junction; a read error may be the cause. This sequence joins TRBV28 and TRBJ1-4; D is undetermined. Germline CDR1 reads MDHEN; CDR2 reads SYDVKM. The CDR3 consists of 14 residues. The CDR3 region is CAISIPHGNEKLFF. The CDR3 DNA follows: TGTGCCATCAGTATACCACACGGCAATGAAAAACTGTTTTTT.

This clone was picked up many times. The chain uses TRBV29-1 and TRBJ2-3; D uncertain. V shed 0 bases and J shed 2 bases, with 15 bases lying between them. Germline V gene data show CDR1 as SQVTM and CDR2 as ANQGSEA. This CDR3 has 16 residues. The CDR3 protein is CSVEDLDGFHTDTQYF. Here the CDR3 DNA reads TGCAGCGTTGAAGATCTTGACGGATTCCACACAGATACGCAGTATTTT.

This clone was picked up a small number of times. The rearrangement uses TRBV2 and TRBJ1-6, with a possible D match to TRBD1 (5 bases). The CDR3 covers 15 residues. Trimming left V 1 base short and J 11 bases short, with 15 bases between. The germline gives CDR1 SNHLY, CDR2 FYNNEI. Here the CDR3 DNA reads TGTGCCAGCAGTGAAGACGCTCAGGGTTTAGCACCCCTCCACTTT. This translates into CASSEDAQGLAPLHF.

This clone showed up just a few times. The V gene is TRBV11-1, the J gene TRBJ1-2; 7 bases agree with TRBD1. With V trimmed by 3 bases and J by 7 bases, 17 bases remained unmatched. CDR1 and CDR2 from the germline V gene are SGHAT and FQDESV (reference sequence). The CDR3 spans 17 residues. CDR3 sequence (DNA): TGTGCCAGCAGCTTGTCTTGGGCGACAGGGAGTGTCTCTGGCTACACCTTC. Its protein product is CASSLSWATGSVSGYTF. The variable domain in full, with the rest retrieved from reference TRBV11-1 and TRBJ1-2, is EAEVAQSPRYKITEKSQAVAFWCDPISGHATLYWYRQILGQGPELLVQFQDESVVDDSQLPKDRFSAERLKGVDSTLKIQPAELGDSAMYLCASSLSWATGSVSGYTFGSGTRLTVV.

This clone was picked up one time. V and J are TRBV20-1 and TRBJ2-7; no definite D call. The V end lost 3 bases, the J end lost 13 bases, and 16 bases lay between the germline ends. The V gene's germline CDR1 is DFQATT and CDR2 SNEGSKA (reference sequence). This CDR3 spans 11 amino acids. The CDR3 DNA sequence: TGCAGTGCTAGGGATAGTCCCTGCTCCTACTTC. Its translation is CSARDSPCSYF.

The chain recombines TRBV24-1 with TRBJ1-5; TRBD1 is a possible D gene (6 bases). Germline V lookup: CDR1 KGHDR, CDR2 SFDVKD. V was pared by 8 bases and J by 6 bases, with 16 bases between. This CDR3 has 14 amino acids. The CDR3 spells CATTGAGGSQPQHF. CDR3 nucleotide sequence: TGTGCCACCACGGGGGCGGGGGGAAGTCAGCCCCAGCATTTT.

This clone is categorized as medium-sized. V and J are TRBV6-1 and TRBJ2-3; D is undetermined. CDR1 and CDR2 (germline): MNHNS, SASEGT. The CDR3 loop spans 11 amino acids. Trimming cost V 2 bases and J 9 bases, with 6 bases left between them. CDR3 nucleotides: TGTGCCAGCAGTGAATTCAACACGCAGTATTTT. Amino acids: CASSEFNTQYF.

The chain uses TRBV2 and TRBJ2-3, with D maybe TRBD2 (6 bases). The V and J ends lost 6 bases and 1 base respectively, with 14 bases between them. Germline CDR1 is SNHLY and CDR2 is FYNNEI. The CDR3 is 15 amino acids. The CDR3 sequence is CASRGQSSGTDTQYF. DNA of the CDR3: TGTGCCAGCAGAGGGCAATCTAGCGGCACAGATACGCAGTATTTT.

This clone has a handful of counts. This chain links TRBV6-1 with TRBJ2-2; D is unclear. Germline values: CDR1 MNHNS, CDR2 SASEGT. This CDR3 has 15 amino acids. Deletions cut 2 bases from V and 0 bases from J, with 7 bases between. CDR3 amino acids: CASSELTANTGELFF. The CDR3 DNA is TGTGCCAGCAGTGAATTGACGGCGAACACCGGGGAGCTGTTTTTT.

This clone was observed at least ten times. CDR3 DNA sequence: TGCAGTGCTAGAGATCCAGGCAATCAGCCCCAGCATTTT. The encoded protein is CSARDPGNQPQHF. The genes are TRBV20-1 and TRBJ1-5; D gene uncertain. V was shortened by 0 bases and J by 2 bases, with 5 bases between the two germline ends. Germline CDR1 reads DFQATT; CDR2 reads SNEGSKA (reference sequence). The CDR3 contains 13 residues.

The chain couples TRBV19 to TRBJ1-6; 7 bases align to TRBD1. From germline, CDR1 is LNHDA and CDR2 SQIVND (reference sequence). This CDR3 spans 15 amino acids. After removal of 3 bases from V and 6 bases from J, the junction contained 5 bases not matched to a gene. The DNA of the CDR3 is TGTGCCAGTAGTATGTTGGGACAGTTTAATTCACCCCTCCACTTT. This codes for CASSMLGQFNSPLHF.

Concerning this clone itself: A single base separates this from a much larger clone, so it may be a read error. The CDR3 DNA reads TGTGCCAGCTGCGAAGGGAGCACCGGGGAGCTGTTTTTT. Its protein product is CASCEGSTGELFF. The chain uses TRBV6-1 and TRBJ2-2, with D possibly matching TRBD2 (5 bases). The CDR3 spans 13 residues. Germline loops: CDR1 MNHNS, CDR2 SASEGT. V was cut by 8 bases and J by 4 bases, with 11 bases left in between.

This clone was recorded at least ten times. This sequence joins TRBV7-2 and TRBJ2-5, with 12 bases aligning to TRBD1. CDR1 and CDR2 from the germline V gene are SGHTA and FQGNSA. This CDR3 is 17 amino acids long. Trimming cost V 1 base and J 4 bases; bases outside gene matches: 7. CDR3 DNA sequence: TGTGCCAGCAGCTTAGGGGCCGGGACAGGGGGCATAGAGACCCAGTACTTC. Amino acids: CASSLGAGTGGIETQYF.

This clone occurred many times. The chain links TRBV7-2 to TRBJ2-2; TRBD1 aligns across 7 bases. J gave up 1 base and V 4 bases, and 9 bases lay outside the gene matches. Germline CDR1 reads SGHTA; CDR2 reads FQGNSA. This CDR3 is 17 amino acids long. CDR3 in DNA: TGTGCCAGCAGCTCTTTAGGGCGGACAGGGAACACCGGGGAGCTGTTTTTT. Translated, it gives CASSSLGRTGNTGELFF.

This clone was picked up many times. V usage is TRBV7-8 and J usage is TRBJ2-5; 14 nucleotides agree with TRBD2. This CDR3 is 15 amino acids long. Trimming cost V 5 bases and J 5 bases; bases outside gene matches: 4. The germline gives CDR1 SGHVS, CDR2 FQNEAQ. The chain's CDR3 is CASSPGLAGEETQYF. The CDR3 DNA follows: TGTGCCAGCAGCCCGGGACTAGCGGGAGAGGAGACCCAGTACTTC.

This clone was counted at least ten times. The CDR3 coding sequence is TGCAGTGCGGGAGCGGGGGACTTTACCAATGAGCAGTTCTTC. Its protein product is CSAGAGDFTNEQFF. The chain links TRBV20-1 to TRBJ2-1; 8 positions agree with TRBD2. Germline V gene sequence: CDR1 DFQATT, CDR2 SNEGSKA (reference sequence). The CDR3 is 14 residues long. Trimming at V came to 6 bases and at J to 6 bases, leaving 10 bases not matched to a gene.

This clone was seen ten or more times. The V gene is TRBV12-3 or TRBV12-4, the J gene TRBJ1-3; TRBD1 might be the D (6 bases). V was cut by 7 bases and J by 9 bases, with 16 bases left in between. This CDR3 has 13 amino acids. The CDR3 DNA follows: TGTGCCAGCACCGCACAGGGAGGAGGCACCATATATTTT. It encodes CASTAQGGGTIYF.

This clone was picked up a small number of times. A read error may produce the germline difference seen at one junction end. The J gene is TRBJ2-7, the V gene TRBV28; D is unresolved. Germline values: CDR1 MDHEN, CDR2 SYDVKM. The CDR3 extends over 13 amino acids. CDR3 sequence: CASSLVTFYEQYF. Here the CDR3 DNA reads TGCGCCAGCAGTCTTGTGACTTTCTACGAGCAGTACTTC.

This clone showed up many times. The gene calls are TRBV4-3 and TRBJ1-2; TRBD1 aligns across 7 bases. This CDR3 region has 15 residues. With 4 bases clipped from V and 6 bases from J, the junction kept 11 bases outside the gene matches. Germline lookup yields CDR1 LGHNA and CDR2 YSLEER. The CDR3 here is CASSRVTGFSNGYTF. The CDR3 region has the DNA TGCGCCAGCAGCCGAGTGACAGGGTTTTCTAATGGCTACACCTTC.

There are a few counts of this clone. One end of the junction fails to match germline, which may point to a read error. The rearrangement uses TRBV12-3 or TRBV12-4 and TRBJ1-1; 8 nucleotides agree with TRBD1. The CDR3 runs 14 residues. This chain's CDR3 is CAISLGTGDTEAFF. CDR3 DNA: TGTGCCATCAGTTTAGGGACAGGTGACACTGAAGCTTTCTTT.